The entry below gives a single T cell receptor (beta chain) sequence along with its context. The data stem from a study of control samples from healthy donors and cancer patients. CDR1 SGHRS and CDR2 YFSETQ come from the germline V gene. The CDR3 is 11 amino acids. Trimming shortened V by 4 bases and J by 4 bases, and 4 bases separated the two germline ends. Only in-frame clones appear in the TCRdb table, and some are missing; sequencing was by immunoSEQ multiplex PCR. Of 200,000 or so clones in the sample, roughly 94% were seen once. This chain links TRBV5-1 with TRBJ2-3; no clear D gene. The sequenced sample was blood. The TCR comes from a man over 45 in good health. CDR3 sequence reads: CASSDADTQYF. For the CDR3, the DNA is TGCGCCAGCAGCGACGCAGATACGCAGTATTTT.